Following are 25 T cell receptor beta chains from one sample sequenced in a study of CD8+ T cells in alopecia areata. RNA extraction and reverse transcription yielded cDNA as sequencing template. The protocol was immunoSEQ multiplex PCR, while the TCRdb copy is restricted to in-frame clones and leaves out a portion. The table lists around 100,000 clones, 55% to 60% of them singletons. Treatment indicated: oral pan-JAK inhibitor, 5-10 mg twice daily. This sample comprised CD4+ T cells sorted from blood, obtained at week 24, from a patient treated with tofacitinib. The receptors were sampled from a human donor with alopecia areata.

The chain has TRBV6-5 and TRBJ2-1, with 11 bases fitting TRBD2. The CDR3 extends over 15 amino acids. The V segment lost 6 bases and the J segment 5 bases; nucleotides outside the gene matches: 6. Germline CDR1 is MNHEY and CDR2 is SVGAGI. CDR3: CASSRPGLADNEQFF. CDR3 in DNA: TGTGCCAGCAGCAGACCGGGACTAGCGGACAATGAGCAGTTCTTC.

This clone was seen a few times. CDR3 in amino acids: CASSGGVRSVNTQYF. CDR3 in DNA: TGTGCCAGCAGTGGAGGGGTTCGGAGTGTAAATACGCAGTATTTT. The rearrangement links TRBV2 to TRBJ2-3; D tentatively reads TRBD1 or TRBD2 (5 bases each). The CDR3 has 15 residues. The V gene lost 4 bases and the J gene lost 7 bases, with 18 bases spanning the gap. Per the germline V gene, CDR1 is SNHLY and CDR2 is FYNNEI.

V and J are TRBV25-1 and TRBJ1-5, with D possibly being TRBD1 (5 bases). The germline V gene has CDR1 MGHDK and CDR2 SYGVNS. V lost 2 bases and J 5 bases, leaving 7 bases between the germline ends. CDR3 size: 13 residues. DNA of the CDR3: TGTGCCAGCAGTGAAGGGGACTATCAGCCCCAGCATTTT. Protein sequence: CASSEGDYQPQHF.

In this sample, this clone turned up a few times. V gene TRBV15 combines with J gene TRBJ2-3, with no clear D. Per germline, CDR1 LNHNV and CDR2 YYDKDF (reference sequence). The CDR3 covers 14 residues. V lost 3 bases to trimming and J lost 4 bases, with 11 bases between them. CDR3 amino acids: CATSRPQMPDTQYF. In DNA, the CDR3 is TGTGCCACCAGCAGGCCCCAGATGCCAGATACGCAGTATTTT. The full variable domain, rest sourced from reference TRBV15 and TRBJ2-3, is DAMVIQNPRYQVTQFGKPVTLSCSQTLNHNVMYWYQQKSSQAPKLLFHYYDKDFNNEADTPDNFQSRRPNTSFCFLDIRSPGLGDTAMYLCATSRPQMPDTQYFGPGTRLTVL.

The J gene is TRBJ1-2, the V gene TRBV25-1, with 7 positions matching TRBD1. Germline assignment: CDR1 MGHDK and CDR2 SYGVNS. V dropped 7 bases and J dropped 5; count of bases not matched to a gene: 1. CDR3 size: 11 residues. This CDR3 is CASTGGYGYTF. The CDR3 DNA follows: TGTGCCAGCACAGGGGGATATGGCTACACCTTC.

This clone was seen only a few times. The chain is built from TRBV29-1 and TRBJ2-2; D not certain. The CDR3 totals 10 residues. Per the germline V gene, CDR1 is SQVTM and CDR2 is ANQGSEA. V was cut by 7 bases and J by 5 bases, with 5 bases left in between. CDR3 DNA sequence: TGCAGCGCTTCAACCGGGGAGCTGTTTTTT. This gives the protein CSASTGELFF.

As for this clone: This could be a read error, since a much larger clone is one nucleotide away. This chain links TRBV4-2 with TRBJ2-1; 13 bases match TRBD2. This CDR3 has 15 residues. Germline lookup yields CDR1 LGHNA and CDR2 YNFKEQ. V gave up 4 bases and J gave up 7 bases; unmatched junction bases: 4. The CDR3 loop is CASSPGLAGKNEQFF. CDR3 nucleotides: TGTGCCAGCAGCCCGGGACTAGCGGGGAAGAATGAGCAGTTCTTC.

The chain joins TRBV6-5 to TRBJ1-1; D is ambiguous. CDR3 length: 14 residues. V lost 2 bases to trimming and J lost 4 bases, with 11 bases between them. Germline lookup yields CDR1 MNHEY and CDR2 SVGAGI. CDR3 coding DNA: TGTGCCAGCAGTTACGGGGATGGGAGCACTGAAGCTTTCTTT. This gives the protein CASSYGDGSTEAFF.

CDR3 DNA: TGTGCCAGCGGCGGAACAGGGACTGGGGCCAACGTCCTGACTTTC. This codes for CASGGTGTGANVLTF. V is TRBV6-5 and J is TRBJ2-6, with D perhaps matching TRBD1 (6 bases). V was shortened by 8 bases and J by 2 bases, with 13 bases between the two germline ends. Germline CDR1 reads MNHEY; CDR2 reads SVGAGI. The CDR3 is 15 residues long.

CDR3 region: CASRQGVHEQYF. The CDR3 nucleotides read TGCGCCAGTAGACAGGGGGTCCACGAGCAGTACTTC. The rearrangement uses TRBV5-1 and TRBJ2-7; 9 bases line up with TRBD1. V lost 8 bases to trimming and J lost 5 bases; unmatched junction nucleotides: 5. The CDR3 consists of 12 residues. CDR1 is SGHRS, CDR2 YFSETQ, per germline.

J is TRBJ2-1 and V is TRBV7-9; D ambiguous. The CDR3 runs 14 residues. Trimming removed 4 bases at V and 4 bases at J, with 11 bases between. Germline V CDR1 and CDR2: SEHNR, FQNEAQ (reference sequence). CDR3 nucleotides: TGTGCCAGCAGCTCAGTGGACCTGTACAATGAGCAGTTCTTC. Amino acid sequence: CASSSVDLYNEQFF.

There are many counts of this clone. The CDR3 reads CASSTTTGETQYF. DNA of the CDR3: TGTGCCAGCAGCACCACGACTGGAGAGACCCAGTACTTC. The chain employs TRBV7-3 and TRBJ2-5; unclear D gene. Germline assignment: CDR1 SGHTA and CDR2 FQGTGA. V was pared by 5 bases and J by 4 bases, with 11 bases between. The CDR3 has 13 amino acids. Complete variable domain (other parts from reference TRBV7-3 and TRBJ2-5): GAGVSQTPSNKVTEKGKYVELRCDPISGHTALYWYRQSLGQGPEFLIYFQGTGAADDSGLPNDRFFAVRPEGSVSTLKIQRTERGDSAVYLCASSTTTGETQYFGPGTRLLVL.

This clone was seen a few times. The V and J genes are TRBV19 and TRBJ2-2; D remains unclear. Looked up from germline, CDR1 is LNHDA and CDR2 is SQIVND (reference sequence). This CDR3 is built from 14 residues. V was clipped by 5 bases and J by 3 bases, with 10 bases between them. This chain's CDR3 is CASSLESYTGELFF. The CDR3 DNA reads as TGTGCCAGTAGTCTCGAGTCTTACACCGGGGAGCTGTTTTTT.

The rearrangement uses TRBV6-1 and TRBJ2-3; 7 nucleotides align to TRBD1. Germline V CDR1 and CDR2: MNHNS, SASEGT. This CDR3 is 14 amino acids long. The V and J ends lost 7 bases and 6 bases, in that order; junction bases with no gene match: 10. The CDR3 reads CASNPDRVRDTQYF. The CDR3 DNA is TGTGCCAGCAACCCTGACAGGGTCAGGGATACGCAGTATTTT.

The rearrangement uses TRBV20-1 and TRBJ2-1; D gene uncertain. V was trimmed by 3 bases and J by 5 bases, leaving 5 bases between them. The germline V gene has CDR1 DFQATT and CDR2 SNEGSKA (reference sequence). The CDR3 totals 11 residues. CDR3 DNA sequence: TGCAGTGCTAGGCGTGACAATGAGCAGTTCTTC. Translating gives CSARRDNEQFF.

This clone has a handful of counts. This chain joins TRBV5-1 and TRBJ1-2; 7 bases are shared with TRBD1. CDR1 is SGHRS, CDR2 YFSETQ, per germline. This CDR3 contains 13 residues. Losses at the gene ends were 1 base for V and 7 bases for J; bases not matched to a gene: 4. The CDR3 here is CASSLWDSRGYTF. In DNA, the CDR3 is TGCGCCAGCAGCTTGTGGGACAGTCGTGGCTACACCTTC. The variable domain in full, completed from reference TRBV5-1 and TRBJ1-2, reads KAGVTQTPRYLIKTRGQQVTLSCSPISGHRSVSWYQQTPGQGLQFLFEYFSETQRNKGNFPGRFSGRQFSNSRSEMNVSTLELGDSALYLCASSLWDSRGYTFGSGTRLTVV.

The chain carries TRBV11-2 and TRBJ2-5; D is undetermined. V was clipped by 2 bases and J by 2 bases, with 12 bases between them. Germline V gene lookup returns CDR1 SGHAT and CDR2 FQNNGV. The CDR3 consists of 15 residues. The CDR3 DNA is TGTGCCAGCAGCTTATTGTGGTCGATACAAGAGACCCAGTACTTC. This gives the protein CASSLLWSIQETQYF.

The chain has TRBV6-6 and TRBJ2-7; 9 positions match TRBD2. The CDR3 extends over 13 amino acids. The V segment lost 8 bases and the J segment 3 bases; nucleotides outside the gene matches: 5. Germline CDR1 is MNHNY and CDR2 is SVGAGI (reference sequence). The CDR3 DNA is TGTGCCAGCGGCTCAGCGGGGGGCTACGAGCAGTACTTC. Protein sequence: CASGSAGGYEQYF.

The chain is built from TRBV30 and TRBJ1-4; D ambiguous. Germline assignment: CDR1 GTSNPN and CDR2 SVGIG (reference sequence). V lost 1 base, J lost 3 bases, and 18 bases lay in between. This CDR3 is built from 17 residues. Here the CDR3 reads CAWSEVPRLRPNEKLFF. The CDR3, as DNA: TGTGCCTGGAGTGAGGTCCCCCGCCTTCGGCCTAATGAAAAACTGTTTTTT.

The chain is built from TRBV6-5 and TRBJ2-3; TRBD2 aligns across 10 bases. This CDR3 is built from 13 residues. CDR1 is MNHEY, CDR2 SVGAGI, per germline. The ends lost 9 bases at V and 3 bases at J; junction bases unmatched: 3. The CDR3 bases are TGTGCCAGTCAGCGGGGGGGAACAGATACGCAGTATTTT. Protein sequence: CASQRGGTDTQYF.

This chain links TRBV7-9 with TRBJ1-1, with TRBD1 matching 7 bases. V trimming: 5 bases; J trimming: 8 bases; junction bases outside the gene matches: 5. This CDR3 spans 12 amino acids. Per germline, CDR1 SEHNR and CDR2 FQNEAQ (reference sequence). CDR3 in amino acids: CASSPQGREAFF. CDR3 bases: TGTGCCAGCAGCCCACAGGGGCGAGAAGCTTTCTTT.

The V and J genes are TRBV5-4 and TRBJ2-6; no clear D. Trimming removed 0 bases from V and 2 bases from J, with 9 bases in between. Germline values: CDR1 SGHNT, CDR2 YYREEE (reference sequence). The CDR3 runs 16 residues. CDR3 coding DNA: TGTGCCAGCAGCTTGGACAGCACCCCTGGGGCCAACGTCCTGACTTTC. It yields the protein CASSLDSTPGANVLTF.

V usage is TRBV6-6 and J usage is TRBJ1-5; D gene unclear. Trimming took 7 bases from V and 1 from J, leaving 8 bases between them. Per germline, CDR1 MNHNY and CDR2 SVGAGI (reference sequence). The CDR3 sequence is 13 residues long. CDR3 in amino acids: CASMLGSNQPQHF. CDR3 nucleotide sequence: TGTGCCAGCATGTTGGGGAGCAATCAGCCCCAGCATTTT.

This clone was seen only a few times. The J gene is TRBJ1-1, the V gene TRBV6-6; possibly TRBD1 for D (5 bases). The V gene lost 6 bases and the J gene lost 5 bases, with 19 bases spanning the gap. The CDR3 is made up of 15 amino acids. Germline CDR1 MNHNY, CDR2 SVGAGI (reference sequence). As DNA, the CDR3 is TGTGCCAGCAGCCTCGGCAGGGCAAGGGTGACTGAAGCTTTCTTT. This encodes CASSLGRARVTEAFF.

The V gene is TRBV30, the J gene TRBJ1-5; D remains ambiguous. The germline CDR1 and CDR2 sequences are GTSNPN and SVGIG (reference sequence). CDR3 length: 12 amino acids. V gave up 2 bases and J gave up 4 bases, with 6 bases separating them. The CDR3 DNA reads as TGTGCCTGGAGTCAACTTAATCAGCCCCAGCATTTT. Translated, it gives CAWSQLNQPQHF.